This TCR beta chain was identified during a study of a mutant IDH1 vaccine in newly diagnosed glioma. Study-level information: Radiotherapy alone preceded vaccination by 4-6 weeks; alternatively, vaccination started with temozolomide cycles. At week 35 came visit V12, and visit V13 followed at week 47. Those enrolled had earlier been treated with radiotherapy, temozolomide, or both, mostly both.

Note on this clone: The target antigen is unknown.

Assay: immunoSEQ multiplex PCR; the TCRdb copy retains only in-frame clones and omits some. The data hold about 94,000 clones, with just under 90% observed a single time. Germline CDR1 reads SQVTM; CDR2 reads ANQGSEA. V was trimmed by 0 bases and J by 2 bases, leaving 13 bases between them. The CDR3 consists of 15 residues. The sample's time point: week 47, end of study. Vaccination comprised doses that each held 300 ug of mutant IDH1 20-mer peptide, plus topical imiquimod. Patients received eight vaccinations in weeks 1, 3, 5, 7, 11, 15, 19, 23. This chain connects TRBV29-1 to TRBJ1-1; D call uncertain. This TCR derives from a woman in her 50s with glioma. The sample in question was PBMCs, obtained from a glioma patient whose treatment included an IDH1 peptide vaccine. The CDR3 nucleotides read TGCAGCGTTGAAGAGGTCGAGGGCCTCAACACTGAAGCTTTCTTT. Its translation is CSVEEVEGLNTEAFF. The full variable domain, with the rest looked up from reference TRBV29-1 and TRBJ1-1, is SAVISQKPSRDICQRGTSLTIQCQVDSQVTMMFWYRQQPGQSLTLIATANQGSEATYESGFVIDKFPISRPNLTFSTLTVSNMSPEDSSIYLCSVEEVEGLNTEAFFGQGTRLTVV.